Sequencing of this T cell receptor beta chain was carried out in a study of T cell repertoires in cytomegalovirus infection. TCRdb re-called the reads with MiXCR, one entry per CDR3 protein. This table has around 300,000 distinct CDR3 sequences, roughly a fifth appearing once. This clonotype showed up just a few times. The antigen is not known. Trimming pared 0 bases from V and 0 bases from J, leaving 6 bases between. This CDR3 region has 15 residues. Germline V gene lookup returns CDR1 LNHNV and CDR2 YYDKDF (reference sequence). The rearrangement links TRBV15 to TRBJ1-3, with D unresolved. This clonotype originated in a human donor in good health (CMV status not recorded). Some clones in this sample may be carry-over from other donors' samples. The sequencing used cultured PBMCs, collected from culture after CMV antigen stimulation. The CDR3 DNA follows: TGTGCCACCAGCAGAGATCCATCCTCTGGAAACACCATATATTTT. It is translated as CATSRDPSSGNTIYF.